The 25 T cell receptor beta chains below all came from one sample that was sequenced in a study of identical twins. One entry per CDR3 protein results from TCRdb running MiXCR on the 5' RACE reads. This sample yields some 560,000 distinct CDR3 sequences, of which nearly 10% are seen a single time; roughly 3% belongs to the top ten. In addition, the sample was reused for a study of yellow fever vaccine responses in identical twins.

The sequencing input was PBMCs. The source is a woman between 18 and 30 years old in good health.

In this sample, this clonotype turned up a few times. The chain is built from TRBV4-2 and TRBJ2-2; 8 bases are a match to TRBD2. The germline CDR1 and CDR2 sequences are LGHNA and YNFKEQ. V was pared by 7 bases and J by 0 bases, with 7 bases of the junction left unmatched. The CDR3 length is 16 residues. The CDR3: CASKPRGGANTGELFF. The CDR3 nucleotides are TGTGCCAGCAAACCACGGGGGGGGGCGAACACCGGGGAGCTGTTTTTT.

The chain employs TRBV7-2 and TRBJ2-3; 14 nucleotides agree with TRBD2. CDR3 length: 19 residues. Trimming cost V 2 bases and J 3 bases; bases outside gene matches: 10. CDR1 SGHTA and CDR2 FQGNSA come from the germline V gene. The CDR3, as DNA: TGTGCCAGCAGCTTAAAGGGGACAGGACTAGCGGGAGGAACAGATACGCAGTATTTT. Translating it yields CASSLKGTGLAGGTDTQYF. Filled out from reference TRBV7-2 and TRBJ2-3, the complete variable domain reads GAGVSQSPSNKVTEKGKDVELRCDPISGHTALYWYRQSLGQGLEFLIYFQGNSAPDKSGLPSDRFSAERTGGSVSTLTIQRTQQEDSAVYLCASSLKGTGLAGGTDTQYFGPGTRLTVL.

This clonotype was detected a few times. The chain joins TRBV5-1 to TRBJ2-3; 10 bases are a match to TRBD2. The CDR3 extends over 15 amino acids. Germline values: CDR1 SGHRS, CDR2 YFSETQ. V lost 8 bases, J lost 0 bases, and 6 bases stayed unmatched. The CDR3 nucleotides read TGCGCCAGTCTAGCGGGGGACGCCAGCACAGATACGCAGTATTTT. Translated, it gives CASLAGDASTDTQYF.

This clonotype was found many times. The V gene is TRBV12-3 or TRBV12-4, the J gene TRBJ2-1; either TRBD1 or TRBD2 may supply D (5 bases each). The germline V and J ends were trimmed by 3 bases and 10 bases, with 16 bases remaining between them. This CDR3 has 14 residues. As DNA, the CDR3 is TGTGCCAGCAGTTTCCGGGACGGAGGAAGGGAGCAGTTCTTC. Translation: CASSFRDGGREQFF.

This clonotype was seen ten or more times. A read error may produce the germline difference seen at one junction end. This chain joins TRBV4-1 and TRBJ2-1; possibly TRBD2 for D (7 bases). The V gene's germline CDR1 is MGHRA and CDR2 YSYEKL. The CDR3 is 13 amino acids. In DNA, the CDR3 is TGCGCCAGCAGCCAAGACGGAGGGGGGGGGGGCTCCTTC. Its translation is CASSQDGGGGGSF.

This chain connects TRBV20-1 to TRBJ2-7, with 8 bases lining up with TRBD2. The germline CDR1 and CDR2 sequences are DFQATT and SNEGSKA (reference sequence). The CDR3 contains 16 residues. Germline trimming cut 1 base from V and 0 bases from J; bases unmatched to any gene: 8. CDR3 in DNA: TGCAGTGCTAGAGGTACATTAGCGGGGAGCTCCTACGAGCAGTACTTC. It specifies CSARGTLAGSSYEQYF.

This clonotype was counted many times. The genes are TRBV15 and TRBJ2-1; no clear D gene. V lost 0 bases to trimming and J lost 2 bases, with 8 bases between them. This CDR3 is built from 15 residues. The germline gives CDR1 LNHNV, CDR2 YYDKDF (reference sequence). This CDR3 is CATSREGSTYNEQFF. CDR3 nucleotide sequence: TGTGCCACCAGCAGAGAGGGGTCCACCTACAATGAGCAGTTCTTC.

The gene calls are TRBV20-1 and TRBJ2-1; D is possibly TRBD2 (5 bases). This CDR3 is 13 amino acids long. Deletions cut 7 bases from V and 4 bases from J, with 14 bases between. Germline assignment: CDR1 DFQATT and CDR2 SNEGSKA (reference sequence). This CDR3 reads CSVGRLAYNEQFF. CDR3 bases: TGCAGTGTAGGAAGGCTAGCATACAATGAGCAGTTCTTC.

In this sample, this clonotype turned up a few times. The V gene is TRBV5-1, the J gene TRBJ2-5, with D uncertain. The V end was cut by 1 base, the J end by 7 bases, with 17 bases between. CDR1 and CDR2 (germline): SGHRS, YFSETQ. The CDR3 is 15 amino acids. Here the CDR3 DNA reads TGCGCCAGCAGCTTGATCGGCTCAGGCCAGAGGACCCAGTACTTC. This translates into CASSLIGSGQRTQYF.

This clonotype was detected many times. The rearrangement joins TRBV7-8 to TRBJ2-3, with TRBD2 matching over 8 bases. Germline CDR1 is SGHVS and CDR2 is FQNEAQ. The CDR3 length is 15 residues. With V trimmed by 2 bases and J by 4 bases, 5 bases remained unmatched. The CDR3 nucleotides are TGTGCCAGCAGCTTATATAGCGGGAACTCAGATACGCAGTATTTT. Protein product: CASSLYSGNSDTQYF.

The CDR3 DNA is TGTGCCAGCAAAAAACAGGGGGCTGGGGAGCAGTACTTC. Protein: CASKKQGAGEQYF. The chain joins TRBV11-2 to TRBJ2-7; 9 bases agree with TRBD1. Losses at the gene ends were 7 bases for V and 7 bases for J; bases not matched to a gene: 8. The CDR3 has 13 amino acids. The V gene's germline CDR1 is SGHAT and CDR2 FQNNGV.

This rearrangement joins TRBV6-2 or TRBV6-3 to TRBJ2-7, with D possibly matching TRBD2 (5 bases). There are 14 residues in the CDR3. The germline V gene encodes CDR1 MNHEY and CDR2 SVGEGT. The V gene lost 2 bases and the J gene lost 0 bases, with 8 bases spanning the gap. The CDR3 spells CASSYPGSSYEQYF. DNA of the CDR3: TGTGCCAGCAGTTACCCGGGGTCCTCCTACGAGCAGTACTTC.

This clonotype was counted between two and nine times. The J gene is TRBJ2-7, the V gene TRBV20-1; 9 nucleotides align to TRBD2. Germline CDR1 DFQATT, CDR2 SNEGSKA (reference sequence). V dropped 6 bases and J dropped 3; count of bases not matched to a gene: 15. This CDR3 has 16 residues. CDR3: CSAPHRASGAVYEQYF. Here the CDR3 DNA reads TGCAGTGCCCCTCACCGGGCTAGCGGGGCGGTCTACGAGCAGTACTTC.

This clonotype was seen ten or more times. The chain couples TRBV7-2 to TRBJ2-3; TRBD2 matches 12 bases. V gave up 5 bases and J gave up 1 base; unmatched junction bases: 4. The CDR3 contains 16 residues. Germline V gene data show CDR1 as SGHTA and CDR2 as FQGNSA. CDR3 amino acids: CASSTRTSGGTDTQYF. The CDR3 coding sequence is TGTGCCAGCAGCACCCGGACTAGCGGGGGCACAGATACGCAGTATTTT.

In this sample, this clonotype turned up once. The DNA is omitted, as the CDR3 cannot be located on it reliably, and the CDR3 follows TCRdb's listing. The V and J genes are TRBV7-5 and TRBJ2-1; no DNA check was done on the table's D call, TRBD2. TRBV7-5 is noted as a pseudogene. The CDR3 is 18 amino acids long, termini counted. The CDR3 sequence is CISVPGGVRHSGGNEQFF.

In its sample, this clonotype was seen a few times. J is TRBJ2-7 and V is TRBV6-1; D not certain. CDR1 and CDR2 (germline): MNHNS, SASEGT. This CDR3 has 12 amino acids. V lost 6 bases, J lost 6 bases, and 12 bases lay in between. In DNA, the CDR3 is TGTGCCAGCAGCAACGGTGGTGGCGAGCAGTACTTC. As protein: CASSNGGGEQYF.

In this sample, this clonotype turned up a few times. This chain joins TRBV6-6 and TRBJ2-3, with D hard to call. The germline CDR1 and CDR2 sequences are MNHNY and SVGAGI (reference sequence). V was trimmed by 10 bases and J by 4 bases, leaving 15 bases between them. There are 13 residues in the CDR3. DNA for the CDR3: TGTGCCAACACGTTCTCGCTATCAGATACGCAGTATTTT. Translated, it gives CANTFSLSDTQYF.

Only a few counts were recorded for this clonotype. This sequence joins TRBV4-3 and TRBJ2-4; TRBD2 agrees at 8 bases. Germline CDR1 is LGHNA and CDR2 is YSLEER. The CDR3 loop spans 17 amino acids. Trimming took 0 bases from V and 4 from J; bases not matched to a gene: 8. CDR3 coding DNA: TGCGCCAGCAGCCAAGAGGTAGCGGGGAGGGAGAAAAACATTCAGTACTTC. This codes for CASSQEVAGREKNIQYF.

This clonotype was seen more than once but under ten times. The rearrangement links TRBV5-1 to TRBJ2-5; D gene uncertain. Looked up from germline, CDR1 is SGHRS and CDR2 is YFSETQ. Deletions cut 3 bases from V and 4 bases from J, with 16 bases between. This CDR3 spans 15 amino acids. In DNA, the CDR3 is TGCGCCAGCAGCTCCGGAGAGGTGGTCGGAGAGACCCAGTACTTC. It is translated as CASSSGEVVGETQYF.

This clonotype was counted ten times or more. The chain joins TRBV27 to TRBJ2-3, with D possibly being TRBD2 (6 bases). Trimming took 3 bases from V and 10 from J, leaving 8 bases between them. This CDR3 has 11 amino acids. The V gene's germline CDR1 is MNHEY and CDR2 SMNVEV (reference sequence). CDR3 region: CASSLGLSQYF. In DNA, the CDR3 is TGTGCCAGCAGTTTGGGACTGTCGCAGTATTTT.

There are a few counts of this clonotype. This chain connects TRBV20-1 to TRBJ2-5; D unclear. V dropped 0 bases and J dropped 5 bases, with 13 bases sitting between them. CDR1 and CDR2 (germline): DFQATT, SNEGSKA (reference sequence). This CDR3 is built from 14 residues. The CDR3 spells CSARDLGIWETQYF. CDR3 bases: TGCAGTGCTAGAGATCTTGGGATATGGGAGACCCAGTACTTC.

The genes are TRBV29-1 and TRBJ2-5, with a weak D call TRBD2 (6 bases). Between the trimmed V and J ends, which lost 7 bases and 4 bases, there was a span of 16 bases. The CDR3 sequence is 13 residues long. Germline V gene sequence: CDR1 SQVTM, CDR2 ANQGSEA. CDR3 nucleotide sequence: TGCAGCGGCGGCCCCATCGGGGGAGAGACCCAGTACTTC. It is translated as CSGGPIGGETQYF.

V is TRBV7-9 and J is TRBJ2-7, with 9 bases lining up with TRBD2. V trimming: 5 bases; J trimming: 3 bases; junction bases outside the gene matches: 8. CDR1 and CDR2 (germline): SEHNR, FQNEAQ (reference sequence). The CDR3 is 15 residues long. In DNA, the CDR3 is TGTGCCAGCAGCAGGCAGCGGGAGGTACACTACGAGCAGTACTTC. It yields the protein CASSRQREVHYEQYF.

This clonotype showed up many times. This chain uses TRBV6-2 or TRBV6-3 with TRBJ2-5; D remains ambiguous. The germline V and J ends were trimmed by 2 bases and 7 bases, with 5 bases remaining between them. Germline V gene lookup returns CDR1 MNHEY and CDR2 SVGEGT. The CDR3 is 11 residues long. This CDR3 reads CASSYLGTQYF. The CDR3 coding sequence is TGTGCCAGCAGTTACCTTGGGACCCAGTACTTC.

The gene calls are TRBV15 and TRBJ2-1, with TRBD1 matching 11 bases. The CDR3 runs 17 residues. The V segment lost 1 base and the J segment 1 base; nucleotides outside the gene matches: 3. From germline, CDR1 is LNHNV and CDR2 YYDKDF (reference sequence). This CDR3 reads CATSRVGTGGSYNEQFF. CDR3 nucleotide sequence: TGTGCCACCAGCAGAGTTGGGACAGGGGGTTCCTACAATGAGCAGTTCTTC.